A single sample is the source of the 16 T cell receptor beta chains below, sequenced in a study of T cells after yellow fever vaccination. TCRdb fed the 5' RACE reads into MiXCR, producing one record per CDR3 protein. The repertoire holds about 69,000 distinct CDR3 sequences, with approximately 5% as singletons. Sequences were derived from CD4+ T cells sorted from PBMCs, sampled roughly 15 days after the first yellow fever vaccination. These receptors came from a man younger than 35 who received the YFV17D yellow fever vaccine.

As concerns this clonotype: A single base separates this from a much larger clone, so it may be a read error. V is TRBV12-3 or TRBV12-4 and J is TRBJ2-5; TRBD2 matches 7 bases. The CDR3 is 15 residues long. J was trimmed by 5 bases and V by 7 bases; bases with no gene match: 13. CDR3 amino acids: CASNPSGVLVETQYF. The CDR3 DNA sequence: TGTGCCAGCAATCCAAGCGGGGTGTTGGTTGAGACCCAGTACTTC.

This clonotype was detected ten times or more. This chain links TRBV29-1 with TRBJ1-2; D is ambiguous. Trimming took 7 bases from V and 3 from J, leaving 18 bases between them. Germline-derived CDR1 and CDR2 are SQVTM and ANQGSEA. This CDR3 is 14 amino acids long. This CDR3 is CSAQEQNGDYGYTF. The CDR3 coding sequence is TGCAGCGCTCAGGAACAAAACGGGGACTATGGCTACACCTTC.

This clonotype has a count of ten or more. The chain employs TRBV7-2 and TRBJ1-2; D is ambiguous. V was trimmed by 3 bases and J by 5 bases, leaving 10 bases between them. This CDR3 spans 13 amino acids. The germline CDR1 and CDR2 sequences are SGHTA and FQGNSA. DNA of the CDR3: TGTGCCAGCAGCTTTACCGCGGGATATGGCTACACCTTC. Translating it yields CASSFTAGYGYTF.

This clonotype occurred many times. V gene TRBV5-8 combines with J gene TRBJ1-3; no definite D call. Germline assignment: CDR1 SGHTS and CDR2 YDEGEE. V lost 0 bases, J lost 0 bases, and 16 bases lay in between. The CDR3 is 18 amino acids. This CDR3 reads CASSLDAYRAISGNTIYF. In nucleotides, the CDR3 is TGTGCCAGCAGCTTGGACGCTTATAGGGCTATCTCTGGAAACACCATATATTTT.

This clonotype was counted ten times or more. This chain uses TRBV7-3 with TRBJ2-3; D might be TRBD2 (6 bases). Per germline, CDR1 SGHTA and CDR2 FQGTGA. V was pared by 5 bases and J by 2 bases, with 11 bases between. The CDR3 is made up of 14 amino acids. The CDR3 region is CASSPGLNTDTQYF. Written as DNA, the CDR3 is TGTGCCAGCAGCCCGGGACTGAACACAGATACGCAGTATTTT.

Many counts were recorded for this clonotype. The chain carries TRBV24-1 and TRBJ2-7; no clear D gene. V lost 10 bases, J lost 7 bases, and 13 bases lay in between. This CDR3 has 11 residues. The germline CDR1 and CDR2 sequences are KGHDR and SFDVKD. The CDR3 loop is CATLRPGEQYV. CDR3 coding DNA: TGTGCCACTCTACGCCCCGGAGAGCAGTACGTC.

The sample holds many counts of this clonotype. CDR3 bases: TGTGCCAGCAGTTTGGGGTCCTCTGGGGCCAACGTCCTGACTTTC. It codes for CASSLGSSGANVLTF. The chain links TRBV12-3 or TRBV12-4 to TRBJ2-6, with D unresolved. V gave up 3 bases and J gave up 0 bases, with 6 bases separating them. The CDR3 sequence is 15 residues long.

This clonotype was counted ten times or more. The chain couples TRBV20-1 to TRBJ2-7; D gene unclear. Germline CDR1 reads DFQATT; CDR2 reads SNEGSKA (reference sequence). This CDR3 has 13 residues. Between the trimmed V and J ends, which lost 2 bases and 6 bases, there was a span of 14 bases. The CDR3, as DNA: TGCAGTGCTAGACCCGACTCCTTCGCCGAGCAGTACTTC. Translating it yields CSARPDSFAEQYF.

This clonotype has a count of ten or more. J is TRBJ2-1 and V is TRBV7-9, with 9 bases that match TRBD2. With 2 bases clipped from V and 1 base from J, the junction kept 3 bases outside the gene matches. Germline lookup yields CDR1 SEHNR and CDR2 FQNEAQ (reference sequence). This CDR3 has 16 residues. CDR3 bases: TGTGCCAGCAGCTTATCGCTAGCGGGGTCCTACAATGAGCAGTTCTTC. Its protein product is CASSLSLAGSYNEQFF. Complete variable domain (other parts from reference TRBV7-9 and TRBJ2-1): DTGVSQNPRHKITKRGQNVTFRCDPISEHNRLYWYRQTLGQGPEFLTYFQNEAQLEKSRLLSDRFSAERPKGSFSTLEIQRTEQGDSAMYLCASSLSLAGSYNEQFFGPGTRLTVL.

This clonotype has ten or more counts. The CDR3 protein is CASSLEGRHNEQFF. The CDR3 DNA reads TGCGCCAGCAGCTTGGAGGGTCGGCACAATGAGCAGTTCTTC. The rearrangement uses TRBV5-1 and TRBJ2-1; D not resolved. The germline CDR1 and CDR2 sequences are SGHRS and YFSETQ. The CDR3 consists of 14 residues. V lost 0 bases and J 5 bases, leaving 9 bases between the germline ends.

This clonotype was detected many times. The chain links TRBV7-2 to TRBJ2-5; D not resolved. Trimming shortened V by 2 bases and J by 3 bases, and 10 bases separated the two germline ends. The CDR3 length is 14 residues. The germline CDR1 and CDR2 sequences are SGHTA and FQGNSA. The CDR3 nucleotides read TGTGCCAGCAGCTTACTGTCGAGGAAAGAGACCCAGTACTTC. This sequence encodes CASSLLSRKETQYF. Looking up the rest from reference TRBV7-2 and TRBJ2-5 gives the full variable domain: GAGVSQSPSNKVTEKGKDVELRCDPISGHTALYWYRQSLGQGLEFLIYFQGNSAPDKSGLPSDRFSAERTGGSVSTLTIQRTQQEDSAVYLCASSLLSRKETQYFGPGTRLLVL.

This clonotype was seen just once. This clone may be a read error of a much larger clone one base away. The rearrangement uses TRBV12-3 or TRBV12-4 and TRBJ1-1; possible D gene TRBD1, 5 bases. V was pared by 3 bases and J by 5 bases, with 16 bases between. The CDR3 contains 15 residues. CDR3 loop: CASSFASGGQTEAFF. CDR3 nucleotides: TGTGCCAGCAGTTTCGCGTCGGGAGGACAAACTGAAGCTTTCTTT.

The chain couples TRBV27 to TRBJ1-5; D perhaps matches TRBD1 (6 bases). Germline CDR1 MNHEY, CDR2 SMNVEV (reference sequence). Trimming cost V 2 bases and J 2 bases, with 10 bases left between them. This CDR3 spans 15 amino acids. CDR3 coding DNA: TGTGCCAGCAGTTTACAGGGGTTGCGCAATCAGCCCCAGCATTTT. It specifies CASSLQGLRNQPQHF.

This clonotype appeared many times. The CDR3 DNA is TGTGCCAGCAGCCTCTCCCCGGGACGGTGGAACACCGGGGAGCTGTTTTTT. As protein: CASSLSPGRWNTGELFF. The chain employs TRBV7-3 and TRBJ2-2, with D possibly being TRBD1 or TRBD2 (5 bases each). Per the germline V gene, CDR1 is SGHTA and CDR2 is FQGTGA. The CDR3 has 17 amino acids. Deletions cut 5 bases from V and 1 base from J, with 17 bases between. The variable domain in full, with the rest retrieved from reference TRBV7-3 and TRBJ2-2, is GAGVSQTPSNKVTEKGKYVELRCDPISGHTALYWYRQSLGQGPEFLIYFQGTGAADDSGLPNDRFFAVRPEGSVSTLKIQRTERGDSAVYLCASSLSPGRWNTGELFFGEGSRLTVL.

The table lists this clonotype with many counts. V usage is TRBV7-2 and J usage is TRBJ2-6; D is perhaps TRBD2 (5 bases). The CDR3 totals 16 residues. V lost 7 bases and J lost 0, with 13 bases in between. Germline loops: CDR1 SGHTA, CDR2 FQGNSA. This chain's CDR3 is CASTLEVDSGANVLTF. CDR3 nucleotides: TGTGCCAGCACCCTGGAGGTCGACTCTGGGGCCAACGTCCTGACTTTC. Together with reference TRBV7-2 and TRBJ2-6, the CDR3 gives the full variable domain: GAGVSQSPSNKVTEKGKDVELRCDPISGHTALYWYRQSLGQGLEFLIYFQGNSAPDKSGLPSDRFSAERTGGSVSTLTIQRTQQEDSAVYLCASTLEVDSGANVLTFGAGSRLTVL.

This clonotype showed up many times. V gene TRBV5-1 combines with J gene TRBJ2-1; 10 nucleotides match TRBD2. CDR1 is SGHRS, CDR2 YFSETQ, per germline. The CDR3 contains 16 residues. After removal of 2 bases from V and 7 bases from J, the junction contained 9 bases not matched to a gene. The CDR3 DNA reads as TGCGCCAGCAGCTTCGGCCTAGCGGGGGAGTTAAATGAGCAGTTCTTC. Amino acid sequence: CASSFGLAGELNEQFF.